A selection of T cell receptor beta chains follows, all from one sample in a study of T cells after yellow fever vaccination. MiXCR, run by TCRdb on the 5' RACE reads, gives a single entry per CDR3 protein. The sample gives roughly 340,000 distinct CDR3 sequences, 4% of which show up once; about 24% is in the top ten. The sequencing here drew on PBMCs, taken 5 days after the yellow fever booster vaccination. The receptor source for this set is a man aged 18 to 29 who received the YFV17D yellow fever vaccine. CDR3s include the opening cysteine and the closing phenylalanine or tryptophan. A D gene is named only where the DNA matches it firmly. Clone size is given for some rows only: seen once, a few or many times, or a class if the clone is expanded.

cdr3_nt: TGTGCCAGCGGTAGGGGGTCCCGGGGAGAGACCCAGTACTTC
cdr3_aa: CASGRGSRGETQYF
d_call: NA
clone_size: many
v_call: TRBV2
j_call: TRBJ2-5

cdr3_nt: TGTGCCAGCTCGGAGACCTCCTATGGCTACACCTTC
cdr3_aa: CASSETSYGYTF
d_call: NA
clone_size: few
v_call: TRBV6-2/TRBV6-3
j_call: TRBJ1-2

cdr3_nt: TGTGCCAGCACCACTTGGGGGCTCGGGGAGACCCAGTACTTC
cdr3_aa: CASTTWGLGETQYF
d_call: NA
clone_size: NA
v_call: TRBV2
j_call: TRBJ2-5

cdr3_nt: TGCGCCAGCAGCCACTCTCCCCTGGACAGGACGAGGTCACCCCTCCACTTT
cdr3_aa: CASSHSPLDRTRSPLHF
d_call: TRBD1
clone_size: NA
v_call: TRBV4-1
j_call: TRBJ1-6

cdr3_nt: TGTGCCAGTAGTAGAGACTCCAACTGGGTTACCGGGGAGCTGTTTTTT
cdr3_aa: CASSRDSNWVTGELFF
d_call: NA
clone_size: NA
v_call: TRBV19
j_call: TRBJ2-2

cdr3_nt: TGTGCCATCAGTGAGGGGACAGGGGCCAACTATGGCTACACCTTC
cdr3_aa: CAISEGTGANYGYTF
d_call: TRBD1
clone_size: NA
v_call: TRBV10-3
j_call: TRBJ1-2

cdr3_nt: TGTGCCAGCAGTTTACAGCCAGAGACCCAGTACTTC
cdr3_aa: CASSLQPETQYF
d_call: NA
clone_size: few
v_call: TRBV12-3/TRBV12-4
j_call: TRBJ2-5

cdr3_nt: TGCGCCAGCAGTCCCCAGGAGGGGGTCGAGCAGTACTTC
cdr3_aa: CASSPQEGVEQYF
d_call: NA
clone_size: many
v_call: TRBV4-1
j_call: TRBJ2-7

cdr3_nt: TGCGCCAGCAGCCAAGAGAGGTGGGGGGCCAGCTCCTACGAGCAGTACTTC
cdr3_aa: CASSQERWGASSYEQYF
d_call: NA
clone_size: NA
v_call: TRBV4-3
j_call: TRBJ2-7

cdr3_nt: TGTGCCAGCAGAGGGGAGCAGCCCCAGCATTTT
cdr3_aa: CASRGEQPQHF
d_call: NA
clone_size: NA
v_call: TRBV7-2
j_call: TRBJ1-5

cdr3_nt: TGTGCCAGCAGCTTATCTTCAGTTGAGCAGTTCTTC
cdr3_aa: CASSLSSVEQFF
d_call: NA
clone_size: NA
v_call: TRBV11-1
j_call: TRBJ2-1

cdr3_nt: TGCAGTGCTAGACCCAGACAGGGGTTAGATACGCAGTATTTT
cdr3_aa: CSARPRQGLDTQYF
d_call: TRBD1
clone_size: many
v_call: TRBV20-1
j_call: TRBJ2-3

cdr3_nt: TGTGCCAGCAGCCCACTAGTATCCGATACGCAGTATTTT
cdr3_aa: CASSPLVSDTQYF
d_call: NA
clone_size: NA
v_call: TRBV11-2
j_call: TRBJ2-3

cdr3_nt: TGCAGTGCTAGAGATCCCGGCAGGGCGAACACTGAAGCTTTCTTT
cdr3_aa: CSARDPGRANTEAFF
d_call: NA
clone_size: NA
v_call: TRBV20-1
j_call: TRBJ1-1

cdr3_nt: TGTGCCAGCAGTTTAGGGGCTGAAGCCTATGGCTACACCTTC
cdr3_aa: CASSLGAEAYGYTF
d_call: NA
clone_size: few
v_call: TRBV27
j_call: TRBJ1-2

cdr3_nt: TGTGCCAGCTCCCGTGACATTAACACTGAAGCTTTCTTT
cdr3_aa: CASSRDINTEAFF
d_call: NA
clone_size: NA
v_call: TRBV18
j_call: TRBJ1-1

cdr3_nt: TGTGCCAGCAAGCCAGGTCCTGCGGAGGAAAAACTGTTTTTT
cdr3_aa: CASKPGPAEEKLFF
d_call: NA
clone_size: many
v_call: TRBV4-2
j_call: TRBJ1-4

cdr3_nt: TGTGCCAGCAGCTTAACGGCCGCGGGGACTGAAGCTTTCTTT
cdr3_aa: CASSLTAAGTEAFF
d_call: NA
clone_size: many
v_call: TRBV7-3
j_call: TRBJ1-1

cdr3_nt: TGTGCCAGCCGCGTAGGGACCGATCCCGTCCATGGCTACACCTTC
cdr3_aa: CASRVGTDPVHGYTF
d_call: NA
clone_size: NA
v_call: TRBV9
j_call: TRBJ1-2

cdr3_nt: TGTGCCAGCAGTTTATCTAGCGGGGGGAACAATGAGCAGTTCTTC
cdr3_aa: CASSLSSGGNNEQFF
d_call: TRBD2
clone_size: many
v_call: TRBV27
j_call: TRBJ2-1

cdr3_nt: TGCAGCGTCCGGGAGGTTGATAATTCACCCCTCCACTTT
cdr3_aa: CSVREVDNSPLHF
d_call: NA
clone_size: few
v_call: TRBV29-1
j_call: TRBJ1-6

cdr3_nt: TGTGCCACCGAGGAGAACACTGAAGCTTTATTT
cdr3_aa: CATEENTEALF
d_call: NA
clone_size: NA
v_call: TRBV10-3
j_call: TRBJ1-1

cdr3_nt: TGTGCCAGCAGTATAACAGGGAGCCCTGAAGCTTTCTTT
cdr3_aa: CASSITGSPEAFF
d_call: NA
clone_size: many
v_call: TRBV12-3/TRBV12-4
j_call: TRBJ1-1

cdr3_nt: TGTGCCAGCAGTGATGGGGGATCTGAACTGTTTTTT
cdr3_aa: CASSDGGSELFF
d_call: NA
clone_size: NA
v_call: TRBV12-3/TRBV12-4
j_call: TRBJ1-4

cdr3_nt: TGCGCCAGCAGCTTGGTTCCAGGGGGCCTGACGGCTTTCTTT
cdr3_aa: CASSLVPGGLTAFF
d_call: TRBD1
clone_size: few
v_call: TRBV5-1
j_call: TRBJ1-1

cdr3_nt: TGTGCCAGCAGCTTAGCAAGCGGCGTGCGCTACGAGCAGTACTTC
cdr3_aa: CASSLASGVRYEQYF
d_call: NA
clone_size: many
v_call: TRBV7-2
j_call: TRBJ2-7

cdr3_nt: TGTGCCAGCAGCGCCCTATGGGATACTTCGTACAATGAGCAGTTCTTC
cdr3_aa: CASSALWDTSYNEQFF
d_call: NA
clone_size: few
v_call: TRBV9
j_call: TRBJ2-1

cdr3_nt: TGTGCCTGGAACCGGGACAGGGACGCAGATACGCAGTATTTT
cdr3_aa: CAWNRDRDADTQYF
d_call: TRBD1
clone_size: few
v_call: TRBV30
j_call: TRBJ2-3

cdr3_nt: TGTGCCAGCAGTTTCGCGGGGGAGACCCAGTACTTC
cdr3_aa: CASSFAGETQYF
d_call: NA
clone_size: few
v_call: TRBV28
j_call: TRBJ2-5

cdr3_nt: TGTGCCAGCATGGTTCGTAAAGGGACGAATTCACCCCTCCACTTT
cdr3_aa: CASMVRKGTNSPLHF
d_call: NA
clone_size: NA
v_call: TRBV6-5
j_call: TRBJ1-6

cdr3_nt: TGTGCCAGCTCACCACTACCACCCCCAGGAGATACGCAGTATTTT
cdr3_aa: CASSPLPPPGDTQYF
d_call: NA
clone_size: few
v_call: TRBV18
j_call: TRBJ2-3

cdr3_nt: TGTGCCAGCAGCCAAGGCAAGACAGGGGGCGACGCCGGGGAGCTGTTTTTT
cdr3_aa: CASSQGKTGGDAGELFF
d_call: TRBD1
clone_size: NA
v_call: TRBV14
j_call: TRBJ2-2

cdr3_nt: TGCGCCAGCAGCGGGGGACTAGCAGAGACCCAGTACTTC
cdr3_aa: CASSGGLAETQYF
d_call: TRBD2
clone_size: NA
v_call: TRBV5-1
j_call: TRBJ2-5

cdr3_nt: TGTGCCAGCAGCATCCGGGCCCGCTCTGGAAACACCATATATTTT
cdr3_aa: CASSIRARSGNTIYF
d_call: NA
clone_size: many
v_call: TRBV5-6
j_call: TRBJ1-3

cdr3_nt: TGCGCCAGCAGCCTCTCGGGGGGGGTAAGAACCATATATTTT
cdr3_aa: CASSLSGGVRTIYF
d_call: NA
clone_size: NA
v_call: TRBV4-1
j_call: TRBJ1-3

cdr3_nt: TGTGCCAGCAGCTTAGTTCTAGCGGGAGCAGATACGCAGTATTTT
cdr3_aa: CASSLVLAGADTQYF
d_call: TRBD2
clone_size: many
v_call: TRBV7-2
j_call: TRBJ2-3

cdr3_nt: TGTGCCAGCAGGGGAGGGCAGCACAATGAGCAGTTCTTC
cdr3_aa: CASRGGQHNEQFF
d_call: TRBD2
clone_size: few
v_call: TRBV6-6
j_call: TRBJ2-1

cdr3_nt: TGCGCCAGCAGCCAAGATCCCTATGGGGGGGTCCAGAGTGGCTACACCTTC
cdr3_aa: CASSQDPYGGVQSGYTF
d_call: NA
clone_size: few
v_call: TRBV4-3
j_call: TRBJ1-2

cdr3_nt: TGTGCTAGCAGCTCGGGCGTATACGGGGGGTCCTATGAGCAGTTCTTC
cdr3_aa: CASSSGVYGGSYEQFF
d_call: TRBD2
clone_size: NA
v_call: TRBV7-7
j_call: TRBJ2-1

cdr3_nt: TGTGCCAGCAGTGGACGTATTCTAGCTAATGCTGAGACCCAGTACTTC
cdr3_aa: CASSGRILANAETQYF
d_call: NA
clone_size: many
v_call: TRBV12-3/TRBV12-4
j_call: TRBJ2-5

cdr3_nt: TGTGCCAGCAGCCCGGACAGGGGGCGCAGTGGCTACACCTTC
cdr3_aa: CASSPDRGRSGYTF
d_call: TRBD1
clone_size: few
v_call: TRBV5-4
j_call: TRBJ1-2

cdr3_nt: TGCAGCGTTGTAACAGGGGGGTCCTACGAGCAGTACTTC
cdr3_aa: CSVVTGGSYEQYF
d_call: TRBD1
clone_size: many
v_call: TRBV29-1
j_call: TRBJ2-7

cdr3_nt: TGCGCCAGCAGCAACCAAGGAACCGGGGAGCTGTTTTTT
cdr3_aa: CASSNQGTGELFF
d_call: NA
clone_size: few
v_call: TRBV5-1
j_call: TRBJ2-2

cdr3_nt: TGTGCCAGCAGCGTTAGCGGGGGCCCATACAATGAGCAGTTCTTC
cdr3_aa: CASSVSGGPYNEQFF
d_call: TRBD2
clone_size: many
v_call: TRBV9
j_call: TRBJ2-1

cdr3_nt: TGTGCCAGCAGCCGAGGAAGCGGGGTTGGAGATACGCAGTATTTT
cdr3_aa: CASSRGSGVGDTQYF
d_call: TRBD2
clone_size: few
v_call: TRBV7-2
j_call: TRBJ2-3